The source of this T cell receptor beta chain is a study of shared clonotypes between healthy human individuals. The trim removed 6 bases at V and 10 bases at J, leaving 6 bases unmatched. Germline V gives CDR1 SNHLY, CDR2 FYNNEI. This CDR3 spans 14 amino acids. Template for every sorted-subset replicate PCR totaled roughly 210 ng DNA, 25,000 to 35,000 T cell genomes. Repertoires were generated with immunoSEQ multiplex PCR, while TCRdb's copy carries only in-frame clones and drops some. The sample shows 550,000 to 700,000 clones, 60% to 75% of them seen only once. This clone has just a few counts. This chain joins TRBV2 and TRBJ2-1, with 13 bases that match TRBD2. This receptor was identified in a woman in her 30s in good health. The sequenced sample consisted of memory CD4+ T cells sorted from blood. Sample subset: CD45RA-negative fraction. CDR3 nucleotides: TGTGCCAGCAGGGGACTAGCGGGAATTCTCGAGCAGTTCTTC. Encoded protein: CASRGLAGILEQFF. The full variable domain, in which reference TRBV2 and TRBJ2-1 provide the parts outside the CDR3, is EPEVTQTPSHQVTQMGQEVILRCVPISNHLYFYWYRQILGQKVEFLVSFYNNEISEKSEIFDDQFSVERPDGSNFTLKIRSTKLEDSAMYFCASRGLAGILEQFFGPGTRLTVL.